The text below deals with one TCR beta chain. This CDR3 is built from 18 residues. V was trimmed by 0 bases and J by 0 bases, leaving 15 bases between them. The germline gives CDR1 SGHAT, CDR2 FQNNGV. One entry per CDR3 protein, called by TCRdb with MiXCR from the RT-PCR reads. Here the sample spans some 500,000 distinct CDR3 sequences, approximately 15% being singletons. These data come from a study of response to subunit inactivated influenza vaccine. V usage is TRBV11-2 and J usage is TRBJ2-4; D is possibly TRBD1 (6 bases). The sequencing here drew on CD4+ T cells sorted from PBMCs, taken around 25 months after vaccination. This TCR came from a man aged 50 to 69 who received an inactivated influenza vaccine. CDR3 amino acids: CASSLDSGDLLAKNIQYF. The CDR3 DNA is TGTGCCAGCAGCTTAGATTCAGGGGACCTACTAGCCAAAAACATTCAGTACTTC.